The 11 T cell receptor beta chains below were found in one sample sequenced in a study of T cells after yellow fever vaccination. Each CDR3 protein is one row after TCRdb ran MiXCR on the 5' RACE reads. The sample lists just under 600,000 distinct CDR3 sequences; about 14% were seen once. The sequencing here drew on PBMCs, taken on the day of the yellow fever booster vaccination. Receptor source: a man aged 25-45 years who received the YFV17D yellow fever vaccine.

The chain links TRBV5-1 to TRBJ2-1; D possibly corresponds to TRBD1 (5 bases). In germline, CDR1 is SGHRS, CDR2 YFSETQ. The CDR3 contains 11 residues. V lost 7 bases and J lost 9, with 11 bases in between. The CDR3 region is CASSAGLEQFF. In DNA, the CDR3 is TGCGCCAGCTCAGCAGGGCTTGAGCAGTTCTTC.

This clonotype was counted at least ten times. V usage is TRBV29-1 and J usage is TRBJ2-7, with a tentative D call TRBD2 (7 bases). There are 17 residues in the CDR3. Germline V gives CDR1 SQVTM, CDR2 ANQGSEA. The V end lost 1 base, the J end lost 0 bases, and 19 bases lay between the germline ends. The CDR3 region has the DNA TGCAGCGTTGAAGCACCTGGGGGGGGGCCGTACTCCTACGAGCAGTACTTC. It yields the protein CSVEAPGGGPYSYEQYF.

This clonotype has at least ten counts. The J gene is TRBJ2-7, the V gene TRBV7-2; 11 bases fit TRBD2. Germline trimming cut 5 bases from V and 3 bases from J; bases unmatched to any gene: 12. Germline CDR1 reads SGHTA; CDR2 reads FQGNSA. The CDR3 runs to 17 residues. The CDR3 nucleotides read TGTGCCAGCAGCCCCCCGCCTAGCGGGAGGAGGGGCTACGAGCAGTACTTC. Residues: CASSPPPSGRRGYEQYF.

J is TRBJ2-1 and V is TRBV24-1; 8 nucleotides match TRBD1. J lost 6 bases, V lost 10 bases, and 13 bases had no gene match. CDR1 is KGHDR, CDR2 SFDVKD, per germline. This CDR3 is 15 amino acids long. CDR3 DNA sequence: TGTGCCACTTCGAAAGGACAGGGTTCAGGCAATGAGCAGTTCTTC. This gives the protein CATSKGQGSGNEQFF.

V gene TRBV2 combines with J gene TRBJ2-7; no clear D. The length of the CDR3 is 15 residues. Germline V gene data show CDR1 as SNHLY and CDR2 as FYNNEI. With 0 bases removed from V and 2 bases from J, the gap between germline ends came to 11 bases. CDR3 protein: CASSEALQVPYEQYF. CDR3 DNA sequence: TGTGCCAGCAGTGAAGCGCTGCAGGTACCCTACGAGCAGTACTTC.

The genes are TRBV3-1 and TRBJ1-1; TRBD1 aligns across 9 bases. V lost 2 bases, J lost 6 bases, and 7 bases stayed unmatched. The germline CDR1 and CDR2 sequences are LGHDT and YNNKEL (reference sequence). The CDR3 has 15 amino acids. CDR3 sequence (DNA): TGTGCCAGCAGCCAAACCTCCGGACAGGGGCCTGAAGCTTTCTTT. Residues: CASSQTSGQGPEAFF.

Here the CDR3 DNA reads TGTGCCACCAGTGATTTTCCCTACCGCGGACAGGACACAGATACGCAGTATTTT. Encoded protein: CATSDFPYRGQDTDTQYF. The chain uses TRBV24-1 and TRBJ2-3; 7 nucleotides agree with TRBD1. Germline assignment: CDR1 KGHDR and CDR2 SFDVKD. J was trimmed by 2 bases and V by 1 base; bases with no gene match: 11. This CDR3 region has 18 residues.

The rearrangement links TRBV5-1 to TRBJ2-7; a possible D gene is TRBD2 (5 bases). The CDR3 consists of 18 residues. The ends were cut back, 0 bases at V and 3 bases at J, with 22 bases in the middle. Germline V gene data show CDR1 as SGHRS and CDR2 as YFSETQ. The chain's CDR3 is CASSLGALAFISNYEQYF. The CDR3 DNA reads as TGCGCCAGCAGCTTGGGGGCGCTAGCTTTTATCTCAAACTACGAGCAGTACTTC.

The rearrangement uses TRBV6-6 and TRBJ2-1; TRBD2 might be the D (5 bases). Germline values: CDR1 MNHNY, CDR2 SVGAGI (reference sequence). V was pared by 6 bases and J by 7 bases, with 13 bases between. The CDR3 has 13 residues. In nucleotides, the CDR3 is TGTGCCAGCAGCCCCCGGGGTTGGAATGAGCAGTTCTTC. It translates to CASSPRGWNEQFF.

This clonotype was observed a few times. The chain couples TRBV29-1 to TRBJ1-3, with unresolved D. Per the germline V gene, CDR1 is SQVTM and CDR2 is ANQGSEA. V was cut by 4 bases and J by 4 bases, with 11 bases left in between. CDR3 length: 13 amino acids. The CDR3 protein is CSVGFVGGNTIYF. CDR3 coding DNA: TGCAGCGTTGGATTCGTTGGGGGAAACACCATATATTTT.

This clonotype was observed a handful of times. The J gene is TRBJ1-6, the V gene TRBV6-5; tentative D call: TRBD1 (5 bases). Germline assignment: CDR1 MNHEY and CDR2 SVGAGI. The CDR3 contains 18 residues. V was clipped by 0 bases and J by 1 base, with 13 bases between them. For the CDR3, the DNA is TGTGCCAGCAGTTACTCCCCTTTTAGGGGATCCTATAATTCACCCCTCCACTTT. It specifies CASSYSPFRGSYNSPLHF.